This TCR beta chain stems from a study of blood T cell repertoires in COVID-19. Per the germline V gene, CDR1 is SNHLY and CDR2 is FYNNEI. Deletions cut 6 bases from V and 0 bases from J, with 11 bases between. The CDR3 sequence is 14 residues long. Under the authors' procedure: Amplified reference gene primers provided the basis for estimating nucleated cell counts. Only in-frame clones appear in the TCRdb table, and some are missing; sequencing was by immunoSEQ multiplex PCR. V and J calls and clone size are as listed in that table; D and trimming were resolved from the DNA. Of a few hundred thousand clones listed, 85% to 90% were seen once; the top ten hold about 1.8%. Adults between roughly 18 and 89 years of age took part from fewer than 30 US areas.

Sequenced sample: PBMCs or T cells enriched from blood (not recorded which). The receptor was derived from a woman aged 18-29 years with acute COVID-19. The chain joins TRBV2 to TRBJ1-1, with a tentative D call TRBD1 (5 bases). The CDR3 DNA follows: TGTGCCAGCAGGGCGACAGAGATGAACACTGAAGCTTTCTTT. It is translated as CASRATEMNTEAFF.